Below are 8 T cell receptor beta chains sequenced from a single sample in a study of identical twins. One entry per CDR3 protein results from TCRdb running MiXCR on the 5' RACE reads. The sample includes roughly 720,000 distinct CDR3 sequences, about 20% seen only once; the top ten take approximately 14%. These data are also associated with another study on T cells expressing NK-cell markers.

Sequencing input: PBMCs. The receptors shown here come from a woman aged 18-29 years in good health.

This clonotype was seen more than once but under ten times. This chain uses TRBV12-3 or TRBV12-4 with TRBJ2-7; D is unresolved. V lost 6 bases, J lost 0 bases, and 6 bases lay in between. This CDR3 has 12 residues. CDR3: CASSARSYEQYF. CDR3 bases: TGTGCCAGCAGCGCCCGCTCCTACGAGCAGTACTTC.

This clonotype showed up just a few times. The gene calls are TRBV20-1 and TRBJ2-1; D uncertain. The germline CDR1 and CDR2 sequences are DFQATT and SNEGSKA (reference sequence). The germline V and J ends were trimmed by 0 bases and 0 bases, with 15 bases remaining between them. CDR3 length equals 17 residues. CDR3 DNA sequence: TGCAGTGCTAGAGATAGAACCGCCAGAACCTCCTACAATGAGCAGTTCTTC. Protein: CSARDRTARTSYNEQFF.

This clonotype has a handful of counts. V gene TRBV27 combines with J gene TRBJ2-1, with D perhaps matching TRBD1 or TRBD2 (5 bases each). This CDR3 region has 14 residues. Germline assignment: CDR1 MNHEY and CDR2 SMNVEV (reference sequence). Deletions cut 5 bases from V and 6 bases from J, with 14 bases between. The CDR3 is CASSPFWGPNEQFF. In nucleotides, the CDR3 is TGTGCCAGCAGTCCCTTCTGGGGACCCAATGAGCAGTTCTTC.

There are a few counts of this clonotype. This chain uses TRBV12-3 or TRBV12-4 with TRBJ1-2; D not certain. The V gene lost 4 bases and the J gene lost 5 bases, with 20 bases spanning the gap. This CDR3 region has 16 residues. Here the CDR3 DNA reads TGTGCCAGCAGTTCCAAAACAACCGTACGGGCGTATGGCTACACCTTC. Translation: CASSSKTTVRAYGYTF.

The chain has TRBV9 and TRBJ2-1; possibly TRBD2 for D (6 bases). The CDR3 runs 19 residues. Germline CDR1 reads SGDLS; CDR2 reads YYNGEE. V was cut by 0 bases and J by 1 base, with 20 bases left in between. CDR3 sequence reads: CASSVGPSGLGGSYNEQFF. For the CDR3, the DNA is TGTGCCAGCAGCGTAGGGCCTTCGGGGCTAGGAGGGTCCTACAATGAGCAGTTCTTC.

The chain's CDR3 is CSASHGQAVRHGYTF. In DNA form, the CDR3 reads TGCAGTGCTAGTCACGGACAGGCCGTTCGGCATGGCTACACCTTC. The gene calls are TRBV20-1 and TRBJ1-2; 7 positions match TRBD1. This CDR3 region has 15 residues. Looked up from germline, CDR1 is DFQATT and CDR2 is SNEGSKA (reference sequence). J lost 6 bases, V lost 3 bases, and 13 bases had no gene match.

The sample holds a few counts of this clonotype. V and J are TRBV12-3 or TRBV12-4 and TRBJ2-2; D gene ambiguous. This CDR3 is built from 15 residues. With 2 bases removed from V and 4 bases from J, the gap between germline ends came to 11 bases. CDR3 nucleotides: TGTGCCAGCAGTTTAAGCTACTGGGGCACCGGGGAGCTGTTTTTT. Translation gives CASSLSYWGTGELFF.

The CDR3 spells CASSGSEDIQYF. The CDR3 region has the DNA TGTGCCAGCTCTGGCTCAGAGGACATTCAGTACTTC. This chain connects TRBV9 to TRBJ2-4; D is unclear. V lost 7 bases to trimming and J lost 8 bases, with 13 bases between them. CDR1 SGDLS and CDR2 YYNGEE come from the germline V gene. The CDR3 loop spans 12 amino acids.